The sequence of this T cell receptor beta chain was determined in a study of blood T cell repertoires in COVID-19. Overall study: T cells, B-cell-depleted T cells, or PBMCs provided the cDNA or gDNA that served as material.

Germline CDR1 SGHDT, CDR2 YYEEEE. The CDR3 totals 18 residues. V lost 1 base to trimming and J lost 1 base, with 20 bases between them. Profiling relied on immunoSEQ multiplex PCR, and the TCRdb table lists in-frame clones only, not all of them. In the table there are 45,000 to 55,000 clones, 85% to 90% of which are singletons. This sequence originates from a human donor in a cohort sampled during active COVID-19. Material: peripheral blood. The chain recombines TRBV5-6 with TRBJ2-5; D is possibly TRBD2 (6 bases). In DNA, the CDR3 is TGTGCCAGCAGCTTGCCCGCGGGGCGGGGAGCGTCCCAAGAGACCCAGTACTTC. This sequence encodes CASSLPAGRGASQETQYF.